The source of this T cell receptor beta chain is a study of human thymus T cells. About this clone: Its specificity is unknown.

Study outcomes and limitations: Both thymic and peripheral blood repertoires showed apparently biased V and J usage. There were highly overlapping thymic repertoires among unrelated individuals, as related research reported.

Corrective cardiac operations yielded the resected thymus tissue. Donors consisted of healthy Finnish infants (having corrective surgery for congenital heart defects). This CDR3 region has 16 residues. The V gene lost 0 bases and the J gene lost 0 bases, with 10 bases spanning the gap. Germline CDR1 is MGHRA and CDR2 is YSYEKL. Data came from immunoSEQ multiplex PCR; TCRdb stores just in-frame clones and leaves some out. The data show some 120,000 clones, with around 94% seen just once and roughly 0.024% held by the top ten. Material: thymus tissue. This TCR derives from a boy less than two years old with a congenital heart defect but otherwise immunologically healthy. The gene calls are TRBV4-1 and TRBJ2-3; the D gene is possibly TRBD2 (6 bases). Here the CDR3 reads CASSQDLSGSTDTQYF. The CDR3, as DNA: TGCGCCAGCAGCCAAGATTTAAGCGGGAGCACAGATACGCAGTATTTT.